Following are 23 T cell receptor beta chains from one sample sequenced in a study of PD-L1 blockade in urothelial cancer. Assay: immunoSEQ multiplex PCR; the TCRdb copy retains only in-frame clones and omits some. The table records just under 45,000 clones, roughly 91% of them present only once. The sequences come from PBMCs, collected around atezolizumab (anti-PD-L1) treatment. The receptors shown here come from a woman aged 55-69 years with urothelial cancer.

The chain links TRBV18 to TRBJ2-7; 9 nucleotides align to TRBD2. Germline values: CDR1 KGHSH, CDR2 LQKENI. V was pared by 5 bases and J by 2 bases, with 13 bases of the junction left unmatched. The CDR3 covers 17 residues. CDR3 loop: CASSSQPVTSGPYEQYF. The CDR3 DNA follows: TGTGCCAGCTCATCGCAACCCGTGACTAGCGGTCCCTACGAGCAGTACTTC.

The chain joins TRBV21-1 to TRBJ1-2; the table's TRBD1 call for D was not verified on the DNA. TRBV21-1 is described as a pseudogene. The CDR3 extends over 16 amino acids. The CDR3 DNA sequence: TGTGCCAGCAGCGAACAAAGGGACAGCTATAACTATGGCTACACCTTC. Translation gives CASSEQRDSYNYGYTF.

The chain recombines TRBV6-5 with TRBJ2-2, with D tentatively TRBD1 (6 bases). Between the trimmed V and J ends, which lost 6 bases and 1 base, there was a span of 12 bases. This CDR3 spans 15 amino acids. CDR1 and CDR2 (germline): MNHEY, SVGAGI. In DNA form, the CDR3 reads TGTGCCAGCAGCCCCACAGGGTTGAACACCGGGGAGCTGTTTTTT. Protein product: CASSPTGLNTGELFF.

The J gene is TRBJ1-4, the V gene TRBV18; 8 bases fit TRBD1. The CDR3 is 17 amino acids. J gave up 0 bases and V 6 bases, and 9 bases lay outside the gene matches. Germline CDR1 KGHSH, CDR2 LQKENI. The chain's CDR3 is CASSPGGGRTTNEKLFF. As DNA, the CDR3 is TGTGCCAGCTCGCCAGGGGGCGGCCGAACAACTAATGAAAAACTGTTTTTT. The variable domain in full, completed from reference TRBV18 and TRBJ1-4, reads NAGVMQNPRHLVRRRGQEARLRCSPMKGHSHVYWYRQLPEEGLKFMVYLQKENIIDESGMPKERFSAEFPKEGPSILRIQQVVRGDSAAYFCASSPGGGRTTNEKLFFGSGTQLSVL.

The gene calls are TRBV4-1 and TRBJ2-3, with 12 positions matching TRBD2. Losses at the gene ends were 0 bases for V and 3 bases for J; bases not matched to a gene: 13. Germline V lookup: CDR1 MGHRA, CDR2 YSYEKL. This CDR3 comprises 20 residues. The CDR3: CASSQEAPLTSGSRTDTQYF. The CDR3 DNA follows: TGCGCCAGCAGCCAAGAGGCTCCTTTGACTAGCGGGAGTAGGACAGATACGCAGTATTTT.

The chain carries TRBV29-1 and TRBJ1-2; TRBD1 matches at 7 bases. The CDR3 has 12 amino acids. J lost 5 bases, V lost 7 bases, and 7 bases had no gene match. From germline, CDR1 is SQVTM and CDR2 ANQGSEA. The CDR3 DNA sequence: TGCAGCGCACCGACAGGGAGGTATGGCTACACCTTC. Protein sequence: CSAPTGRYGYTF.

The V call is TRBV11-3, the J call TRBJ2-1; tentative D call: TRBD2 (5 bases). With 1 base removed from V and 4 bases from J, the gap between germline ends came to 11 bases. The CDR3 loop spans 15 amino acids. Germline-derived CDR1 and CDR2 are SGHNT and YENEEA. CDR3 in amino acids: CASSLGGPGYNEQFF. The CDR3 nucleotides are TGTGCCAGCAGCTTAGGCGGGCCGGGATACAATGAGCAGTTCTTC.

The chain links TRBV29-1 to TRBJ1-4; D is unresolved. This CDR3 region has 14 residues. Trimming took 3 bases from V and 8 from J, leaving 16 bases between them. Per germline, CDR1 SQVTM and CDR2 ANQGSEA. CDR3 DNA sequence: TGCAGCGTTGAGGTTGCACAGCTGTCGGAAAAACTGTTTTTT. It is translated as CSVEVAQLSEKLFF.

The rearrangement uses TRBV5-1 and TRBJ2-1; 8 bases match TRBD1. Germline values: CDR1 SGHRS, CDR2 YFSETQ. Trimming cost V 0 bases and J 5 bases; bases outside gene matches: 4. The CDR3 is 15 amino acids. The DNA for the CDR3 is TGCGCCAGCAGCTTGGTGGACAGGGAGGACAATGAGCAGTTCTTC. This sequence encodes CASSLVDREDNEQFF.

The table lists this clone with a count of one. The gene calls are TRBV28 and TRBJ2-1; 11 positions match TRBD1. In germline, CDR1 is MDHEN, CDR2 SYDVKM. Germline trimming cut 3 bases from V and 6 bases from J; bases unmatched to any gene: 4. The CDR3 has 15 amino acids. CDR3 in amino acids: CASSFPGTGGNEQFF. CDR3 DNA sequence: TGTGCCAGCAGTTTCCCTGGGACAGGGGGCAATGAGCAGTTCTTC.

CDR3 bases: TGCGCCAGCAGCCTGGGCCCCGGGACAGCCTACGAGCAGTACTTC. Translation: CASSLGPGTAYEQYF. The chain is built from TRBV5-1 and TRBJ2-7, with 7 nucleotides matching TRBD1. The CDR3 runs to 15 residues. Germline trimming cut 4 bases from V and 2 bases from J; bases unmatched to any gene: 9. From germline, CDR1 is SGHRS and CDR2 YFSETQ.

The gene calls are TRBV7-2 and TRBJ2-7; TRBD1 might be the D (8 bases). V dropped 5 bases and J dropped 0 bases, with 26 bases sitting between them. Germline values: CDR1 SGHTA, CDR2 FQGNSA. This CDR3 is built from 19 residues. The CDR3 nucleotides read TGTGCCAGCAGCCCCACCCGGACAGGGAGGGTGGGGCTCTCCTACGAGCAGTACTTC. This gives the protein CASSPTRTGRVGLSYEQYF.

This rearrangement joins TRBV5-1 to TRBJ2-1, with TRBD2 matching over 9 bases. Germline V gene data show CDR1 as SGHRS and CDR2 as YFSETQ. This CDR3 is 14 amino acids long. V dropped 2 bases and J dropped 8; count of bases not matched to a gene: 5. CDR3 sequence: CASSFGGGADEQFF. CDR3 DNA sequence: TGCGCCAGCAGCTTTGGCGGGGGGGCGGATGAGCAGTTCTTC.

The CDR3 loop is CATSLDGNSNQPQHF. The CDR3 nucleotides are TGTGCCACCAGCCTAGACGGAAATAGCAATCAGCCCCAGCATTTT. The chain couples TRBV15 to TRBJ1-5; no clear D gene. This CDR3 spans 15 amino acids. CDR1 LNHNV and CDR2 YYDKDF come from the germline V gene (reference sequence). Trimming took 5 bases from V and 0 from J, leaving 11 bases between them.

The chain employs TRBV6-5 and TRBJ2-3, with TRBD1 identical over 9 bases. The CDR3 sequence is 15 residues long. Germline CDR1 MNHEY, CDR2 SVGAGI. The V segment lost 7 bases and the J segment 4 bases; nucleotides outside the gene matches: 9. This CDR3 is CASTEGTGRADTQYF. The CDR3 nucleotides read TGTGCCAGCACCGAAGGGACAGGGAGAGCAGATACGCAGTATTTT.

The J gene is TRBJ2-7, the V gene TRBV7-2; 9 bases match TRBD1. The CDR3 covers 13 residues. The germline V gene encodes CDR1 SGHTA and CDR2 FQGNSA. J lost 6 bases, V lost 4 bases, and 4 bases had no gene match. The CDR3 nucleotides are TGTGCCAGCAGCTGGGACAGGGTGCGCGAGCAGTACTTC. Translated: CASSWDRVREQYF.

The chain recombines TRBV19 with TRBJ2-2, with D unresolved. This CDR3 region has 15 residues. Trimming took off 6 bases at V and 3 bases at J, with 14 bases between the two ends. The germline V gene encodes CDR1 LNHDA and CDR2 SQIVND (reference sequence). The CDR3 protein is CASRERAKDTGELFF. The CDR3 coding sequence is TGTGCCAGTAGAGAGCGTGCGAAAGACACCGGGGAGCTGTTTTTT.

This chain joins TRBV7-9 and TRBJ2-7; perhaps TRBD2 as D (5 bases). This CDR3 has 13 residues. V was cut by 5 bases and J by 0 bases, with 8 bases left in between. Germline CDR1 and CDR2: SEHNR and FQNEAQ (reference sequence). The CDR3 reads CASSGLYSYEQYF. The CDR3 DNA follows: TGTGCCAGCAGCGGACTTTACTCCTACGAGCAGTACTTC. Together with reference TRBV7-9 and TRBJ2-7, the CDR3 gives the full variable domain: DTGVSQNPRHKITKRGQNVTFRCDPISEHNRLYWYRQTLGQGPEFLTYFQNEAQLEKSRLLSDRFSAERPKGSFSTLEIQRTEQGDSAMYLCASSGLYSYEQYFGPGTRLTVT.

The rearrangement uses TRBV29-1 and TRBJ1-1; D is unclear. Per germline, CDR1 SQVTM and CDR2 ANQGSEA. The CDR3 has 13 residues. V lost 3 bases and J lost 0, with 8 bases in between. DNA for the CDR3: TGCAGCGTTGAGGGGAGAGTGAACACTGAAGCTTTCTTT. Translated, it gives CSVEGRVNTEAFF.

The chain is built from TRBV7-9 and TRBJ1-1; 7 bases are shared with TRBD1. Trimming removed 5 bases from V and 6 bases from J; junction bases left unmatched: 24. Germline V gene data show CDR1 as SEHNR and CDR2 as FQNEAQ (reference sequence). The CDR3 spans 19 residues. This CDR3 reads CASSPWGQPKPDVVSEAFF. The CDR3 DNA reads as TGTGCCAGCAGCCCCTGGGGACAGCCTAAACCCGACGTGGTCTCTGAAGCTTTCTTT.

The J gene is TRBJ2-1, the V gene TRBV5-1, with 8 bases matching TRBD2. The length of the CDR3 is 15 residues. Germline-derived CDR1 and CDR2 are SGHRS and YFSETQ. With V trimmed by 6 bases and J by 2 bases, 7 bases remained unmatched. The CDR3 region has the DNA TGCGCCAGCAAAGAGCGGGGGACCCCCTACAATGAGCAGTTCTTC. Amino acid sequence: CASKERGTPYNEQFF.

CDR3: CASSPLPRLQRGGELFF. The DNA of the CDR3 is TGTGCCAGCAGCCCACTCCCGCGGCTCCAGCGGGGCGGGGAGCTGTTTTTT. The chain has TRBV7-7 and TRBJ2-2, with 7 bases lining up with TRBD2. The CDR3 length is 17 residues. The germline V gene encodes CDR1 SSHAT and CDR2 FNYEAQ (reference sequence). With 5 bases clipped from V and 7 bases from J, the junction kept 16 bases outside the gene matches. The full variable domain, completed using reference TRBV7-7 and TRBJ2-2, is GAGVSQSPRYKVTKRGQDVTLRCDPISSHATLYWYQQALGQGPEFLTYFNYEAQPDKSGLPSDRFSAERPEGSISTLTIQRTEQRDSAMYRCASSPLPRLQRGGELFFGEGSRLTVL.

The CDR3 DNA sequence: TGTGCCAGCAGTTACCGGAGATTCGCGACTACAGATACGCAGTATTTT. It yields the protein CASSYRRFATTDTQYF. V usage is TRBV6-5 and J usage is TRBJ2-3; D gene ambiguous. Per the germline V gene, CDR1 is MNHEY and CDR2 is SVGAGI. The CDR3 consists of 16 residues. V lost 2 bases and J lost 3, with 15 bases in between.